This T cell receptor (beta chain) was recorded in a study of blood T cell repertoires in COVID-19. About the study: PBMCs, B-cell-depleted T cells, or T cells provided the cDNA or gDNA that made up the material.

The CDR3 is 16 residues long. V trimming: 4 bases; J trimming: 4 bases; junction bases outside the gene matches: 6. CDR1 and CDR2 (germline): LNHNV, YYDKDF (reference sequence). The authors' processing: Estimates of nucleated cell counts were drawn from the amplification of reference gene primers. Measured with immunoSEQ multiplex PCR; TCRdb has only the in-frame clones, and not every one. D and trimming come from the DNA, and the V and J calls and clone size come from that table. The sample lists under 250,000 clones, more than 75% occurring once. Sequenced material: peripheral blood. The TCR was taken from an elderly woman with COVID-19, enrolled during active disease. The chain employs TRBV15 and TRBJ2-5; 13 nucleotides match TRBD2. This chain's CDR3 is CATSTELAGGPETQYF. CDR3 in DNA: TGTGCCACCAGCACTGAACTAGCGGGGGGGCCAGAGACCCAGTACTTC.